What follows are 7 T cell receptor beta chains derived from one specimen sequenced in a study of T-cell memory formation after mild COVID-19. TCRdb fed the 5' RACE reads into MiXCR, producing one record per CDR3 protein. This table has roughly 140,000 distinct CDR3 sequences, 11% to 15% appearing once. The sequencing sample was made of PBMCs or a T cell subset sorted from them (not recorded which). These receptors all come from an adult woman who had mild COVID-19 (a few samples of this study predate the infection). Cell type and time point are not known.

The V and J genes are TRBV20-1 and TRBJ2-1; 10 bases match TRBD2. The CDR3 runs 16 residues. Per the germline V gene, CDR1 is DFQATT and CDR2 is SNEGSKA (reference sequence). After removal of 3 bases from V and 4 bases from J, the junction contained 9 bases not matched to a gene. The CDR3 sequence: CSASQREGLTYNEQFF. The CDR3 bases are TGCAGTGCTAGCCAGCGGGAGGGCCTCACGTACAATGAGCAGTTCTTC.

This chain links TRBV12-3 or TRBV12-4 with TRBJ2-7; 8 bases align to TRBD1. Germline trimming cut 3 bases from V and 3 bases from J; bases unmatched to any gene: 7. The CDR3 sequence is 15 residues long. CDR3 in DNA: TGTGCCAGCAGTTTGGGGACAGGCCTAGGCTACGAGCAGTACTTC. This encodes CASSLGTGLGYEQYF.

The sample holds a few counts of this clonotype. The V and J genes are TRBV7-9 and TRBJ2-5; 12 bases agree with TRBD1. The junction had 9 bases not matched to a gene; V was cut back by 5 bases and J by 5 bases. This CDR3 spans 16 amino acids. The germline gives CDR1 SEHNR, CDR2 FQNEAQ (reference sequence). For the CDR3, the DNA is TGTGCCAGCAGCACGGGACAGGGGGCCCTCAGGGAGACCCAGTACTTC. Translation gives CASSTGQGALRETQYF.

This clonotype was seen only a few times. Here the CDR3 reads CASRFGGYEQFF. The CDR3 DNA is TGTGCCAGCAGATTTGGAGGATATGAGCAGTTCTTC. The chain employs TRBV25-1 and TRBJ2-1, with a tentative D call TRBD2 (5 bases). The CDR3 sequence is 12 residues long. The ends were cut back, 6 bases at V and 8 bases at J, with 11 bases in the middle. In germline, CDR1 is MGHDK, CDR2 SYGVNS.

The CDR3: CASSVGTSADTQYF. CDR3 nucleotide sequence: TGTGCCAGCAGCGTAGGGACTAGCGCAGATACGCAGTATTTT. This chain connects TRBV9 to TRBJ2-3; 9 nucleotides align to TRBD2. Germline trimming cut 0 bases from V and 4 bases from J; bases unmatched to any gene: 0. Per germline, CDR1 SGDLS and CDR2 YYNGEE. The CDR3 consists of 14 residues.

This chain links TRBV3-1 with TRBJ2-2; D is unclear. Trimming pared 1 base from V and 4 bases from J, leaving 4 bases between. The CDR3 consists of 13 residues. Germline V CDR1 and CDR2: LGHDT, YNNKEL (reference sequence). CDR3 sequence reads: CASSQATTGELFF. CDR3 sequence (DNA): TGTGCCAGCAGCCAAGCGACCACCGGGGAGCTGTTTTTT.

CDR3 bases: TGTGCCAGCAGTGCACGACCGGGACACAGAGACAATGAGCAGTTCTTC. Amino acid sequence: CASSARPGHRDNEQFF. The genes are TRBV27 and TRBJ2-1, with D perhaps TRBD1 (6 bases). V lost 5 bases, J lost 5 bases, and 19 bases lay in between. The CDR3 extends over 16 amino acids. CDR1 MNHEY and CDR2 SMNVEV come from the germline V gene (reference sequence).